The 10 T cell receptor beta chains given below trace back to one sample, sequenced in a study of beta chain features in type 1 diabetes. Investigators reverse transcribed all isolated RNA, so they sequenced expressed TCRB transcripts. Sequencing used immunoSEQ multiplex PCR; TCRdb keeps in-frame clones, though not all of them. The repertoire holds some 900,000 clones, with roughly a sixth as singletons. The specimen was naive CD4+ T cells from blood. The receptors here all came from a woman aged 18-30 years in good health.

J is TRBJ2-1 and V is TRBV5-6; no clear D. Germline V gene data show CDR1 as SGHDT and CDR2 as YYEEEE. The V end was cut by 0 bases, the J end by 2 bases, with 15 bases between. This CDR3 has 17 residues. CDR3 in DNA: TGTGCCAGCAGCTTGGGTGGTTTAGCTAGTACCTACAATGAGCAGTTCTTC. Protein: CASSLGGLASTYNEQFF.

There are a few counts of this clone. The rearrangement links TRBV29-1 to TRBJ2-1; D is ambiguous. The V end lost 6 bases, the J end lost 5 bases, and 11 bases lay between the germline ends. CDR1 and CDR2 from the germline V gene are SQVTM and ANQGSEA. This CDR3 spans 12 amino acids. Written as DNA, the CDR3 is TGCAGCGTGATTACAGCGAACAATGAGCAGTTCTTC. Its protein product is CSVITANNEQFF.

The chain combines TRBV28 with TRBJ2-7; either TRBD1 or TRBD2 may supply D (5 bases each). The V end lost 5 bases, the J end lost 2 bases, and 16 bases lay between the germline ends. This CDR3 region has 15 residues. The V gene's germline CDR1 is MDHEN and CDR2 SYDVKM. CDR3 in amino acids: CASSVAGTRTYEQYF. Here the CDR3 DNA reads TGTGCCAGCAGTGTAGCCGGGACGCGGACCTACGAGCAGTACTTC.

The table lists this clone with many counts. V gene TRBV10-3 combines with J gene TRBJ2-4, with 9 bases aligning to TRBD2. The V gene's germline CDR1 is ENHRY and CDR2 SYGVKD. This CDR3 is 15 amino acids long. Unmatched junction bases numbered 10, after V lost 5 bases and J lost 8 bases. This CDR3 reads CAISPGQAGGDIQYF. The CDR3 coding sequence is TGTGCCATCAGTCCCGGACAGGCGGGGGGGGACATTCAGTACTTC.

This rearrangement joins TRBV19 to TRBJ2-7; 10 bases agree with TRBD2. There are 17 residues in the CDR3. CDR1 and CDR2 (germline): LNHDA, SQIVND (reference sequence). V trimming: 0 bases; J trimming: 2 bases; junction bases outside the gene matches: 7. The chain's CDR3 is CASSIDRASGRAYEQYF. DNA of the CDR3: TGTGCCAGTAGTATAGATCGGGCTAGCGGGAGAGCCTACGAGCAGTACTTC.

This clone was counted only a few times. The chain couples TRBV5-1 to TRBJ1-1; no reliable D call. The CDR3 loop spans 14 amino acids. The V end was cut by 4 bases, the J end by 3 bases, with 13 bases between. CDR1 SGHRS and CDR2 YFSETQ come from the germline V gene. The CDR3 loop is CASSPLRLHTEAFF. DNA for the CDR3: TGCGCCAGCAGCCCCCTTCGGCTGCACACTGAAGCTTTCTTT.

This chain links TRBV19 with TRBJ2-7; D gene unclear. Per germline, CDR1 LNHDA and CDR2 SQIVND (reference sequence). This CDR3 spans 14 amino acids. Trimming pared 8 bases from V and 1 base from J, leaving 15 bases between. The DNA of the CDR3 is TGTGCCAGTTCCCGGGTTCCCGATTCCTACGAGCAGTACTTC. It specifies CASSRVPDSYEQYF.

The chain links TRBV28 to TRBJ2-7; the match to TRBD1 covers 9 bases. The CDR3 totals 15 residues. Germline V gene lookup returns CDR1 MDHEN and CDR2 SYDVKM. V lost 4 bases to trimming and J lost 7 bases; unmatched junction nucleotides: 11. The CDR3, as DNA: TGTGCCAGCAGTTACTCCGGGACAGGGATGGGGGAGCAGTACTTC. Protein product: CASSYSGTGMGEQYF.

This clone was detected only a few times. The chain joins TRBV28 to TRBJ1-1, with a possible D match to TRBD1 (5 bases). V was trimmed by 3 bases and J by 7 bases, leaving 12 bases between them. The germline gives CDR1 MDHEN, CDR2 SYDVKM. The CDR3 totals 13 residues. The CDR3 DNA reads as TGTGCCAGCAGTTTGTGGGGGGGGATTGAAGCTTTCTTT. Translated: CASSLWGGIEAFF.

The V and J genes are TRBV10-1 and TRBJ2-5; D possibly corresponds to TRBD1 (5 bases). The CDR3 length is 13 residues. The V end lost 5 bases, the J end lost 4 bases, and 11 bases lay between the germline ends. Germline CDR1 is WNHNN and CDR2 is SYGVQD (reference sequence). CDR3 nucleotide sequence: TGCGCCAGCAGTCCAGGGCCTCGAGAGACCCAGTACTTC. Its protein is CASSPGPRETQYF.